A selection of T cell receptor beta chains follows, all from one sample in a study of cytomegalovirus exposure and HLA in healthy donors. Sequencing used immunoSEQ multiplex PCR; TCRdb keeps in-frame clones, though not all of them. The sample carries 150,000 to 200,000 clones, roughly 83% recorded once. Material for sequencing was PBMCs. The receptor source for this set is a man younger than 40 in good health and CMV-seropositive. Both conserved end residues are trimmed from each CDR3. Each record gives: clone size, V gene, CDR3 protein. The size of a clone is reported for some rows only, either as once, few or many, or as a class for expanded clones.

-	TRBV21-1	ASSKTGQGPMNTEAF
-	TRBV19	ASSTDRDSEQY
-	TRBV5-6	ASSSSGLAGGIFKRPQY
-	TRBV10-3	AISVTSGRTGELF
-	TRBV11-3	ASSLNDPKNTGELF
-	TRBV7-2	ASSFQGNYGYT
-	TRBV11-2	ASSFRGGSGANVLT
-	TRBV4-1	ASTSDSYYGYT
-	TRBV27	ASSATTGGENGYT
-	TRBV6-1	ASSVRQGSTGELF
-	TRBV6-5	ASSYSPTGLGNTIY
-	TRBV25-1	ASGPRGTQY
-	TRBV10-1	ASSDQEGYGYT
few	TRBV9	ASSVGTATNEKLF
-	TRBV7-9	ASSYTGPAPQH
-	TRBV19	ASNDRGRGEKLF
-	TRBV13	ASSGVRGGGNYGYT
-	TRBV11-2	ASGAGETQY
once	TRBV27	ASSLLAAGGYEQY
-	TRBV4-1	ASSHGEQITEAF
-	TRBV18	ASSPRELAVTGELF
-	TRBV7-2	ASSLRQSGILHEQY
-	TRBV9	ASSAQSTNEKLF
-	TRBV11-2	ASSLGTSGIHEQY
once	TRBV27	ASSSRDRTSVEAF
-	TRBV10-2	ASSVGGRPYEQY
once	TRBV9	ASSVGQGLGETQY
-	TRBV6-6	ASSYGQGRSTGELF
-	TRBV4-1	ASSRGGPETQY
-	TRBV6-4	ASSDEPQGIGYNSPLH
-	TRBV27	ASSLFGGTGGELF
-	TRBV2	ATRDSLTDTQY
-	TRBV19	ASRRTSGSGYEQY